The 20 T cell receptor beta chains below all came from one sample that was sequenced in a study of blood T cell repertoires in COVID-19. Here immunoSEQ multiplex PCR was the method, and the copy in TCRdb shows in-frame clones only, minus some. The data hold a few hundred thousand clones, with around 86% observed a single time. The source material was peripheral blood. The receptors were gathered from a man at least 80 years old with acute or convalescent COVID-19.

The CDR3 loop is CASSLITRDTDTQYF. DNA of the CDR3: TGCGCCAGCAGCTTGATAACTAGGGACACAGATACGCAGTATTTT. The rearrangement links TRBV5-1 to TRBJ2-3, with D perhaps TRBD2 (5 bases). The CDR3 contains 15 residues. In germline, CDR1 is SGHRS, CDR2 YFSETQ. V lost 1 base and J 2 bases, leaving 11 bases between the germline ends.

The CDR3 nucleotides read TGCGCCAGCAGCCAATACCCGGGACAGGCGGCAGAGCCCCAGCATTTT. It is translated as CASSQYPGQAAEPQHF. V gene TRBV4-1 combines with J gene TRBJ1-5, with TRBD1 identical over 8 bases. The germline CDR1 and CDR2 sequences are MGHRA and YSYEKL. J gave up 8 bases and V 2 bases, and 11 bases lay outside the gene matches. The CDR3 contains 16 residues.

This clone was seen a single time. This chain links TRBV5-6 with TRBJ2-3; 8 bases fit TRBD1. Germline V gene data show CDR1 as SGHDT and CDR2 as YYEEEE. J gave up 3 bases and V 4 bases, and 10 bases lay outside the gene matches. The CDR3 sequence is 16 residues long. CDR3 residues: CASSITGGTFTDTQYF. Here the CDR3 DNA reads TGTGCCAGCAGCATTACAGGGGGGACTTTTACAGATACGCAGTATTTT. Using reference TRBV5-6 and TRBJ2-3 for the parts outside the CDR3, the full variable domain is DAGVTQSPTHLIKTRGQQVTLRCSPKSGHDTVSWYQQALGQGPQFIFQYYEEEERQRGNFPDRFSGHQFPNYSSELNVNALLLGDSALYLCASSITGGTFTDTQYFGPGTRLTVL.

This chain uses TRBV5-1 with TRBJ2-2; D perhaps matches TRBD2 (5 bases). Trimming took 4 bases from V and 0 from J, leaving 13 bases between them. CDR1 and CDR2 from the germline V gene are SGHRS and YFSETQ. The CDR3 has 16 amino acids. The DNA for the CDR3 is TGCGCCAGCAGCGCGACCGGACTGACGAACACCGGGGAGCTGTTTTTT. Its protein is CASSATGLTNTGELFF.

This sequence joins TRBV7-8 and TRBJ1-2; D unresolved. Trimming cost V 1 base and J 6 bases, with 12 bases left between them. This CDR3 contains 14 residues. Per germline, CDR1 SGHVS and CDR2 FQNEAQ. CDR3 amino acids: CASSLGSWGDGYTF. The DNA of the CDR3 is TGTGCCAGCAGCTTAGGTAGCTGGGGAGATGGCTACACCTTC.

This clone came up once. Other nucleotide sequences from this sample produce the same CDR3. This chain links TRBV2 with TRBJ2-7; TRBD1 matches at 8 bases. This CDR3 is built from 12 residues. Germline V gene sequence: CDR1 SNHLY, CDR2 FYNNEI. V lost 4 bases, J lost 5 bases, and 1 base stayed unmatched. This chain's CDR3 is CASSGTGNEQYF. The CDR3 nucleotides are TGTGCCAGCAGTGGGACAGGGAACGAGCAGTACTTC.

This chain joins TRBV6-5 and TRBJ2-7; D may be TRBD2 (6 bases). The V gene's germline CDR1 is MNHEY and CDR2 SVGAGI. V was cut by 6 bases and J by 0 bases, with 15 bases left in between. CDR3 size: 15 residues. The CDR3 nucleotides are TGTGCCAGCAGCAAAAGCGGGCCTAGCTCCTACGAGCAGTACTTC. Protein product: CASSKSGPSSYEQYF.

This clone occurred once. The J gene is TRBJ2-3, the V gene TRBV2; no clear D. Germline assignment: CDR1 SNHLY and CDR2 FYNNEI. Between the trimmed V and J ends, which lost 7 bases and 5 bases, there was a span of 13 bases. CDR3 length equals 13 residues. The CDR3 sequence: CASTRRLGDTQYF. CDR3 sequence (DNA): TGTGCCAGCACCCGAAGACTTGGAGATACGCAGTATTTT.

The rearrangement joins TRBV7-4 to TRBJ2-3; TRBD1 matches at 9 bases. CDR3 length equals 19 residues. The V gene's germline CDR1 is SGHVT and CDR2 SQSDAQ. J lost 0 bases, V lost 1 base, and 11 bases had no gene match. The CDR3: CASSLEGDRDIFSTDTQYF. The CDR3 DNA sequence: TGTGCCAGCAGCTTAGAGGGGGACAGGGATATCTTTAGCACAGATACGCAGTATTTT.

This clone was found once. This chain joins TRBV6-5 and TRBJ2-7, with D perhaps matching TRBD2 (5 bases). V was shortened by 7 bases and J by 1 base, with 17 bases between the two germline ends. Germline CDR1 is MNHEY and CDR2 is SVGAGI. This CDR3 comprises 15 residues. The chain's CDR3 is CASIRPGGLSYEQYF. Here the CDR3 DNA reads TGTGCCAGCATTCGCCCCGGAGGTCTATCCTACGAGCAGTACTTC.

This chain uses TRBV6-2 or TRBV6-3 with TRBJ1-6, with 9 bases that match TRBD1. Unmatched junction bases numbered 5, after V lost 5 bases and J lost 9 bases. Germline assignment: CDR1 MNHEY and CDR2 SVGEGT. CDR3 length: 14 residues. The CDR3 coding sequence is TGTGCCAGCAGTCCCGACAGGGGGGCTTCACCCCTCCACTTT. Amino acid sequence: CASSPDRGASPLHF.

This chain uses TRBV11-3 with TRBJ2-7; D unresolved. The CDR3 runs 13 residues. Germline V gene lookup returns CDR1 SGHNT and CDR2 YENEEA. V was cut by 0 bases and J by 6 bases, with 9 bases left in between. The CDR3, as DNA: TGTGCCAGCAGCTTAGATCGTATCTCCGAGCAGTACTTC. Protein: CASSLDRISEQYF. The full variable domain, with the rest looked up from reference TRBV11-3 and TRBJ2-7, is EAGVVQSPRYKIIEKKQPVAFWCNPISGHNTLYWYLQNLGQGPELLIRYENEEAVDDSQLPKDRFSAERLKGVDSTLKIQPAELGDSAVYLCASSLDRISEQYFGPGTRLTVT.

V gene TRBV6-2 or TRBV6-3 combines with J gene TRBJ2-5, with TRBD1 identical over 9 bases. J gave up 2 bases and V 1 base, and 2 bases lay outside the gene matches. The CDR3 spans 15 residues. CDR1 is MNHEY and CDR2 is SVGEGT in the germline V gene. CDR3: CASSYFGTGQETQYF. CDR3 nucleotide sequence: TGTGCCAGCAGTTACTTTGGGACAGGGCAAGAGACCCAGTACTTC.

This clone was seen only once. CDR3 in amino acids: CASSLGAGEAAYNEQFF. CDR3 nucleotides: TGTGCCAGCAGTTTAGGGGCGGGGGAGGCTGCCTACAATGAGCAGTTCTTC. V and J are TRBV27 and TRBJ2-1, with TRBD2 identical over 7 bases. The V segment lost 2 bases and the J segment 2 bases; nucleotides outside the gene matches: 9. This CDR3 region has 17 residues. Germline CDR1 MNHEY, CDR2 SMNVEV (reference sequence).

CDR3 nucleotide sequence: TGTGCCACCAGCAGTCCTCAGGGGGGAGATACGCAGTATTTT. Its protein is CATSSPQGGDTQYF. The rearrangement joins TRBV15 to TRBJ2-3; the D gene is possibly TRBD1 (7 bases). CDR1 is LNHNV, CDR2 YYDKDF, per germline (reference sequence). The V and J ends lost 3 bases and 5 bases respectively, with 12 bases between them. This CDR3 region has 14 residues. Full variable domain (rest looked up from reference TRBV15 and TRBJ2-3): DAMVIQNPRYQVTQFGKPVTLSCSQTLNHNVMYWYQQKSSQAPKLLFHYYDKDFNNEADTPDNFQSRRPNTSFCFLDIRSPGLGDTAMYLCATSSPQGGDTQYFGPGTRLTVL.

The rearrangement uses TRBV18 and TRBJ2-7; no firm D call. Germline V CDR1 and CDR2: KGHSH, LQKENI. The germline V and J ends were trimmed by 3 bases and 7 bases, with 16 bases remaining between them. The CDR3 is made up of 14 amino acids. The CDR3 DNA reads TGTGCCAGCTCACCGACGACTCACCGCCCGGAGCAGTACTTC. This codes for CASSPTTHRPEQYF.

The gene calls are TRBV14 and TRBJ1-5, with D hard to call. The CDR3 spans 14 residues. In germline, CDR1 is SGHDN, CDR2 FVKESK. V was cut by 1 base and J by 3 bases, with 7 bases left in between. CDR3 loop: CASSQGPNNQPQHF. The CDR3 DNA is TGTGCCAGCAGCCAAGGGCCGAACAATCAGCCCCAGCATTTT.

The chain recombines TRBV14 with TRBJ1-4; D gene ambiguous. The germline CDR1 and CDR2 sequences are SGHDN and FVKESK. The CDR3 runs to 16 residues. V lost 0 bases and J 3 bases, leaving 11 bases between the germline ends. CDR3: CASSQEEAVANEKLFF. The CDR3 region has the DNA TGTGCCAGCAGCCAAGAAGAAGCGGTGGCTAATGAAAAACTGTTTTTT.

This chain links TRBV6-5 with TRBJ2-2; 7 bases match TRBD1. Germline CDR1 and CDR2: MNHEY and SVGAGI. This CDR3 comprises 14 residues. Trimming took 8 bases from V and 1 from J; bases not matched to a gene: 4. CDR3 DNA sequence: TGTGCCAGCCGGCGACAGGGGAACACCGGGGAGCTGTTTTTT. This codes for CASRRQGNTGELFF.

As to this clone: Other DNA sequences of this sample code for an identical CDR3. This chain uses TRBV19 with TRBJ2-5, with TRBD2 identical over 8 bases. This CDR3 spans 14 amino acids. Germline values: CDR1 LNHDA, CDR2 SQIVND (reference sequence). Germline trimming cut 5 bases from V and 5 bases from J; bases unmatched to any gene: 7. The CDR3 is CASSPGLGRETQYF. The DNA for the CDR3 is TGTGCCAGTAGTCCGGGACTAGGGAGGGAGACCCAGTACTTC.